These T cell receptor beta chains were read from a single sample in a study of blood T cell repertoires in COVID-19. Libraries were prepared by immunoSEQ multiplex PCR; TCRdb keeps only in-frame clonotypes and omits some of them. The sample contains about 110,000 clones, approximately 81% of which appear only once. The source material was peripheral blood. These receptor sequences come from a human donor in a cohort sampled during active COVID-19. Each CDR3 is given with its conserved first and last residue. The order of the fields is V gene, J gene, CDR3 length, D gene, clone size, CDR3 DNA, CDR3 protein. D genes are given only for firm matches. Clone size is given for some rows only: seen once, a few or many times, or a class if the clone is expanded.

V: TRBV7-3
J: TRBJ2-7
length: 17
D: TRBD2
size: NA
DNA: TGTGCCAGCAACGGACTAGCGGGAGGGCCCCGGCACTACGAGCAGTACTTC
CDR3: CASNGLAGGPRHYEQYF

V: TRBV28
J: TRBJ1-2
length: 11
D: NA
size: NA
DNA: TGTGCCAGCAGCGGTGCCTATGGCTACACCTTC
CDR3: CASSGAYGYTF

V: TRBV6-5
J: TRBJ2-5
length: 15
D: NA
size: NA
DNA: TGTGCCAGCAGTTACGGCGGGGGCCCTCAAGAGACCCAGTACTTC
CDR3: CASSYGGGPQETQYF

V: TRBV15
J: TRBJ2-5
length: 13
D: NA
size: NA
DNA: TGTGCCACCAGCAGAGCCCAGGGAGAGACCCAGTACTTC
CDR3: CATSRAQGETQYF

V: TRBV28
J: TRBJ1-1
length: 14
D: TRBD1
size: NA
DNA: TGTGCCAGCAGTTTGGGACAGATGAACACTGAAGCTTTCTTT
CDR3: CASSLGQMNTEAFF

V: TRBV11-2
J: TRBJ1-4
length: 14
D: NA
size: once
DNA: TGTGCCAGCAGCTCCGGCGGGGGTAGAGAAAAACTGTTTTTT
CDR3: CASSSGGGREKLFF

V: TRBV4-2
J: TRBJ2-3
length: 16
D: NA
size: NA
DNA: TGTGCCAGCAGCCAAGATCGAGGACAAATCACAGATACGCAGTATTTT
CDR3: CASSQDRGQITDTQYF

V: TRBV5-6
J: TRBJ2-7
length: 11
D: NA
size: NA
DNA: TGTGCCAGCAGCTTCGGGGATGAGCAGTACTTC
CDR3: CASSFGDEQYF

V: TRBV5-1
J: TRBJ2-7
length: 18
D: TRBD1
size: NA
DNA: TGCGCCAGCAGCTTGGCCCCGGGACAGGCAGCTTTAGCCTACGAGCAGTACTTC
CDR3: CASSLAPGQAALAYEQYF

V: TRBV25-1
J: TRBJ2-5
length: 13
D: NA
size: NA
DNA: TGTGCCAGCAGCGCGAAGGGAGGAGAGACCCAGTACTTC
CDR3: CASSAKGGETQYF

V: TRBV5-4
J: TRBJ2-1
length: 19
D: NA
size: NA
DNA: TGTGCCAGCAGCTTGGGGCCCCTAGGGAGCGGAGTGACCGACAATGAGCAGTTCTTC
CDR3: CASSLGPLGSGVTDNEQFF

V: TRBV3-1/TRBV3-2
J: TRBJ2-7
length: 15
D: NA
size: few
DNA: TGTGCCAGCAGCCAAGCAGGTACCGACGCATACGAGCAGTACTTC
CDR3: CASSQAGTDAYEQYF

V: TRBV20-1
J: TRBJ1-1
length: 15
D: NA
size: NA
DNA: TGCAGTGCTAGTCCGGGCGGTGGGAGTCACACTGAAGCTTTCTTT
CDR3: CSASPGGGSHTEAFF

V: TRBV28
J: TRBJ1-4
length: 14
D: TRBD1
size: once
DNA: TGTGCCAGCAGATTAGCAGGGGGTGGGGGAAAACTGTTTTTT
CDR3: CASRLAGGGGKLFF

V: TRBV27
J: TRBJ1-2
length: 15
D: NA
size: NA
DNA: TGTGCCAGCAGTTTTGCGGCAGGGCGTTGGGATGGCTACACCTTC
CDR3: CASSFAAGRWDGYTF

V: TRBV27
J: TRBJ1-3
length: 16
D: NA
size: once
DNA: TGTGCCAGCAGTTTGTCCGGCTACAGCTCTGGAAACACCATATATTTT
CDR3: CASSLSGYSSGNTIYF

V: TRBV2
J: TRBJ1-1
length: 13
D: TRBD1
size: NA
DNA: TGTGCCAGCAGTGCTACAGGGGGCACTGAAGCTTTCTTT
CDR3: CASSATGGTEAFF

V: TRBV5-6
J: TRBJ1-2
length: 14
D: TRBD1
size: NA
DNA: TGTGCCAGCAGTAGGGACAGGGCCCCCTATGGCTACACCTTC
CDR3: CASSRDRAPYGYTF

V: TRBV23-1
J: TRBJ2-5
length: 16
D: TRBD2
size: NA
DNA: TGCGCCAGCAGACCTCTTAAGCGGGGCCTCCAAGAGACCCAGTACTTC
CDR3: CASRPLKRGLQETQYF

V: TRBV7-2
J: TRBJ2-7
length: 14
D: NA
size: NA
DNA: TGTGCCAGCAGCTTAGGTTGGGGGCCCTACGAGCAGTACTTC
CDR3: CASSLGWGPYEQYF

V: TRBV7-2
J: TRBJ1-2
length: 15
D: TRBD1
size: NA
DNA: TGTGCCAGCAGCTCCCCAGGGGGCAGTTGGTATGGCTACACCTTC
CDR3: CASSSPGGSWYGYTF

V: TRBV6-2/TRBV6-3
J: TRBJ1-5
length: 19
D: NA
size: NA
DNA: TGTGCCAGCAGTTATCCCCCCCCAGGCGGGGAGGTTTGGAATCAGCCCCAGCATTTT
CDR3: CASSYPPPGGEVWNQPQHF

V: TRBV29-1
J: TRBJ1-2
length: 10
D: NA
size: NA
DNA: TGCAGCGTTGGGCAGGGCGGCTACACCTTC
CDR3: CSVGQGGYTF

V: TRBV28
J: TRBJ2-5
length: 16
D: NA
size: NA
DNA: TGTGCCAGCAGTTTATCGGGTGTCGGTGGGTGGGAGACCCAGTACTTC
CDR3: CASSLSGVGGWETQYF

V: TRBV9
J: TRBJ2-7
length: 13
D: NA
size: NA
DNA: TGTGCCAGCAGCCCGATCGGTTCCTACGAGCAGTACTTC
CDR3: CASSPIGSYEQYF

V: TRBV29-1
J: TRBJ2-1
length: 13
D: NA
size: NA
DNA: TGCAGCGCTCAGGGAAGCTCCTACAATGAGCAGTTCTTC
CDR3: CSAQGSSYNEQFF

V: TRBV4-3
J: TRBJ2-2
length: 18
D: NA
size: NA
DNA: TGCGCCAGCAGCCAAGAAGCTAGCAGACCTCTAAACACCGGGGAGCTGTTTTTT
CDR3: CASSQEASRPLNTGELFF

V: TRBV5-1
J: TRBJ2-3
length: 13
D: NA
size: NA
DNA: TGCGCCAGCAGCTCCACCCCGGGGGATACGCAGTATTTT
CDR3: CASSSTPGDTQYF

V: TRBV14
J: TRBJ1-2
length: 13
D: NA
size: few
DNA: TGTGCCAGCAGCCCCTTGACGGGTTATGGCTACACCTTC
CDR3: CASSPLTGYGYTF

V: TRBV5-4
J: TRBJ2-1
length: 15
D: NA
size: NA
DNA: TGTGCCAGCAGTAACCATGACAGGCCATACAATGAGCAGTTCTTC
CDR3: CASSNHDRPYNEQFF

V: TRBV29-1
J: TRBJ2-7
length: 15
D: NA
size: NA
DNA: TGCAGCGTTCACATCGGCGTTAGGGGCTCCTACGAGCAGTACTTC
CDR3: CSVHIGVRGSYEQYF

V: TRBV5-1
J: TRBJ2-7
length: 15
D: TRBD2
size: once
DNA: TGCGCCAGCAGCGATACTAGCGGTTCTTCCTACGAGCAGTACTTC
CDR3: CASSDTSGSSYEQYF

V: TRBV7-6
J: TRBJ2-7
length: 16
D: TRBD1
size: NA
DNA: TGTGCCAGCAGCTTCGGACAGGGGTCCGTTTCGTACGAGCAGTACTTC
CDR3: CASSFGQGSVSYEQYF

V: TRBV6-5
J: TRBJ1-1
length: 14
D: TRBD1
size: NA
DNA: TGTGCCAGCAGGGAGACAGGGGGCGGCACTGAAGCTTTCTTT
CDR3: CASRETGGGTEAFF